This T cell receptor beta chain was identified in a study of T-cell memory formation after mild COVID-19. A word on this clonotype: Antigen: not known.

Broader study findings: Day 15 to 85 contracting clones showed balanced CD4/CD8; later expanders leaned CD4+. Within pre-infection memory, some responding clones were found, suggesting cross-reactive memory joined.

V was pared by 10 bases and J by 5 bases, with 18 bases between. The CDR3 consists of 14 residues. Germline V gene lookup returns CDR1 SGHVS and CDR2 FNYEAQ. MiXCR, applied by TCRdb to the 5' RACE reads, yields one record per CDR3 protein. The table has roughly 180,000 distinct CDR3 sequences, roughly 18% seen once. V is TRBV7-6 and J is TRBJ2-1; possibly TRBD1 for D (5 bases). The receptor comes from a man younger than 35 who had mild COVID-19 (a few samples of this study predate the infection). Cell type and time point are not known. Sequences were obtained from PBMCs or a T cell subset sorted from them (not recorded which). The CDR3 nucleotides are TGTGCCACCGTCGGGTGGGGCCCCAACAATGAGCAGTTCTTC. As protein: CATVGWGPNNEQFF.